The 17 T cell receptor beta chains below come from one sample, sequenced in a study of cytomegalovirus exposure and HLA in healthy donors (dated by TCRdb to 2015 to 2018). Receptors were amplified or captured by the immunoSEQ multiplex PCR assay. A mixture of 60 forward primers for TCR Vbeta segments and 13 reverse primers for TCR Jbeta segments was used in the multiplex PCR. TCRdb took over this immuneACCESS table, retaining in-frame rearrangements with V and J assigned. Such tables are incomplete; in checked studies, under half of the missing clones stem from an unresolved V gene, and the remainder is unexplained. This sample comprises 130,000 or so clones, 75% to 85% of them detected only once. Clones ranked in the top ten supply roughly 9.3% of the sample. The sequenced sample consisted of PBMCs. The receptors shown here come from a woman aged 45-65 years in good health and CMV-seropositive.

CDR3 region: CASSGETYEQYF. The DNA of the CDR3 is TGTGCCAGCAGTGGAGAAACCTACGAGCAGTACTTC. The V and J genes are TRBV2 and TRBJ2-7, with D hard to call. Germline CDR1 is SNHLY and CDR2 is FYNNEI. This CDR3 region has 12 residues. V gave up 4 bases and J gave up 2 bases, with 6 bases separating them.

This clone has only one observation. The chain has TRBV7-3 and TRBJ2-2, with 7 bases aligning to TRBD1. This CDR3 has 15 residues. With 4 bases clipped from V and 1 base from J, the junction kept 3 bases outside the gene matches. Germline V gene sequence: CDR1 SGHTA, CDR2 FQGTGA. CDR3 in amino acids: CASSSTGLNTGELFF. The DNA of the CDR3 is TGTGCCAGCAGCTCGACAGGGTTGAACACCGGGGAGCTGTTTTTT.

The chain combines TRBV5-1 with TRBJ1-4; D unclear. The V end was cut by 1 base, the J end by 0 bases, with 4 bases between. This CDR3 spans 14 amino acids. Germline loops: CDR1 SGHRS, CDR2 YFSETQ. The CDR3, as DNA: TGCGCCAGCAGCTTGCTTTCAACTAATGAAAAACTGTTTTTT. It yields the protein CASSLLSTNEKLFF.

The chain uses TRBV15 and TRBJ1-5; a possible D gene is TRBD1 (6 bases). CDR1 is LNHNV and CDR2 is YYDKDF in the germline V gene (reference sequence). V was shortened by 4 bases and J by 4 bases, with 14 bases between the two germline ends. This CDR3 has 15 residues. DNA for the CDR3: TGTGCCACCAGCATATCCGGGACAACTAATCAGCCCCAGCATTTT. Translation gives CATSISGTTNQPQHF.

The V and J genes are TRBV6-5 and TRBJ2-1; the D gene is possibly TRBD1 (5 bases). This CDR3 is built from 13 residues. Per the germline V gene, CDR1 is MNHEY and CDR2 is SVGAGI. V lost 7 bases and J lost 8, with 15 bases in between. As DNA, the CDR3 is TGTGCCAGCATCCGTCCAGGGCTTGATGAGCAGTTCTTC. Protein product: CASIRPGLDEQFF.

The gene calls are TRBV27 and TRBJ2-1; D perhaps matches TRBD1 (5 bases). V was cut by 6 bases and J by 2 bases, with 11 bases left in between. There are 14 residues in the CDR3. Germline V gives CDR1 MNHEY, CDR2 SMNVEV (reference sequence). In DNA form, the CDR3 reads TGTGCCAGCAGCCACAGGAGTCCCTACAATGAGCAGTTCTTC. Encoded protein: CASSHRSPYNEQFF.

The rearrangement links TRBV7-2 to TRBJ2-7, with D tentatively TRBD2 (7 bases). The CDR3 covers 14 residues. Trimming shortened V by 5 bases and J by 0 bases, and 11 bases separated the two germline ends. CDR1 and CDR2 from the germline V gene are SGHTA and FQGNSA. In nucleotides, the CDR3 is TGTGCCAGCAGCCCCGGGGGGCACTCCTACGAGCAGTACTTC. Translating gives CASSPGGHSYEQYF.

Concerning this clone itself: The sample contains more than one DNA sequence encoding this CDR3. The CDR3 here is CASNRGRGANYGYTF. The CDR3 bases are TGTGCCAGTAACAGGGGTCGAGGAGCTAACTATGGCTACACCTTC. V gene TRBV19 combines with J gene TRBJ1-2; 7 bases line up with TRBD1. The CDR3 runs to 15 residues. The germline gives CDR1 LNHDA, CDR2 SQIVND (reference sequence). Losses at the gene ends were 7 bases for V and 0 bases for J; bases not matched to a gene: 8. The full variable domain, completed using reference TRBV19 and TRBJ1-2, is DGGITQSPKYLFRKEGQNVTLSCEQNLNHDAMYWYRQDPGQGLRLIYYSQIVNDFQKGDIAEGYSVSREKKESFPLTVTSAQKNPTAFYLCASNRGRGANYGYTFGSGTRLTVV.

The V call is TRBV30, the J call TRBJ2-1, with TRBD2 matching 8 bases. Losses at the gene ends were 0 bases for V and 9 bases for J; bases not matched to a gene: 10. Germline loops: CDR1 GTSNPN, CDR2 SVGIG (reference sequence). There are 15 residues in the CDR3. CDR3 in amino acids: CAWSVSGSPYTEQFF. CDR3 DNA: TGTGCCTGGAGTGTCAGCGGGAGCCCCTATACTGAGCAGTTCTTC.

The V call is TRBV11-2, the J call TRBJ2-1; D unresolved. This CDR3 contains 14 residues. Trimming stripped 5 bases from V and 0 bases from J, with 8 bases between. Germline CDR1 reads SGHAT; CDR2 reads FQNNGV. CDR3 in amino acids: CASSPASSYNEQFF. The CDR3 bases are TGTGCCAGCAGCCCCGCCAGCTCCTACAATGAGCAGTTCTTC.

This clone was found a few times. The chain uses TRBV5-4 and TRBJ1-2; 7 bases line up with TRBD1. Germline trimming cut 3 bases from V and 4 bases from J; bases unmatched to any gene: 3. The germline V gene has CDR1 SGHNT and CDR2 YYREEE (reference sequence). This CDR3 comprises 13 residues. CDR3 nucleotides: TGTGCCAGCAGCTCCCAGGGGGTCTATGGCTACACCTTC. Protein: CASSSQGVYGYTF.

This clone appeared once. The chain is built from TRBV19 and TRBJ2-4, with D perhaps TRBD1 (5 bases). This CDR3 comprises 13 residues. V lost 5 bases and J 8 bases, leaving 13 bases between the germline ends. The germline V gene encodes CDR1 LNHDA and CDR2 SQIVND (reference sequence). CDR3 loop: CASSRIQGDIQYF. CDR3 bases: TGTGCCAGTAGTCGTATTCAAGGGGACATTCAGTACTTC. Full variable domain (missing parts from reference TRBV19 and TRBJ2-4): DGGITQSPKYLFRKEGQNVTLSCEQNLNHDAMYWYRQDPGQGLRLIYYSQIVNDFQKGDIAEGYSVSREKKESFPLTVTSAQKNPTAFYLCASSRIQGDIQYFGAGTRLSVL.

The V gene is TRBV5-1, the J gene TRBJ2-1; 11 bases map to TRBD2. This CDR3 is built from 16 residues. The ends lost 0 bases at V and 7 bases at J; junction bases unmatched: 6. The germline V gene has CDR1 SGHRS and CDR2 YFSETQ. CDR3 residues: CASSLAVASGGNEQFF. Written as DNA, the CDR3 is TGCGCCAGCAGCTTGGCTGTGGCTAGCGGGGGGAATGAGCAGTTCTTC.

The V gene is TRBV6-1, the J gene TRBJ1-5, with D hard to call. V was pared by 2 bases and J by 6 bases, with 17 bases between. Germline loops: CDR1 MNHNS, CDR2 SASEGT. The CDR3 sequence is 16 residues long. CDR3 sequence reads: CASSEFYGTGFQPQHF. The CDR3 DNA reads TGTGCCAGCAGTGAATTTTACGGAACGGGTTTTCAGCCCCAGCATTTT.

The chain is built from TRBV2 and TRBJ2-5; tentative D call: TRBD2 (6 bases). Gene TRBJ2-7 matches the end of the DNA better, so the J call may be wrong. The CDR3 is made up of 11 amino acids. CDR1 is SNHLY and CDR2 is FYNNEI in the germline V gene. CDR3 sequence (DNA): TGTGCCATCCAGCGGGCCTACGAGCAGTACTTC. It is translated as CAIQRAYEQYF.

This clone has a single count. The chain carries TRBV7-9 and TRBJ2-1, with 11 bases matching TRBD2. The CDR3 loop spans 17 amino acids. Germline CDR1 SEHNR, CDR2 FQNEAQ (reference sequence). Trimming at V came to 3 bases and at J to 2 bases, leaving 6 bases not matched to a gene. For the CDR3, the DNA is TGTGCCAGCAGCTTTACAGAGACTAGCGGGACCTACAATGAGCAGTTCTTC. Protein: CASSFTETSGTYNEQFF.

V gene TRBV7-3 combines with J gene TRBJ2-3; 12 positions agree with TRBD2. The CDR3 totals 18 residues. Trimming took 2 bases from V and 2 from J; bases not matched to a gene: 8. Germline values: CDR1 SGHTA, CDR2 FQGTGA. The DNA for the CDR3 is TGTGCCAGCAGCTTAGGGTCTAGCGGGGGGGCCTACACAGATACGCAGTATTTT. It is translated as CASSLGSSGGAYTDTQYF.